The 5 T cell receptor beta chains below were found in one sample sequenced in a study of shared clonotypes between healthy human individuals. The data were produced by immunoSEQ multiplex PCR, yet TCRdb's version contains in-frame clones alone and is incomplete. The table has about 520,000 clones, 78% seen once; the top ten hold around 12%. The sequencing sample was made of PBMCs. These receptors were obtained from a woman between 40 and 55 years old in good health. Some clones in this sample may be carry-over from other donors' samples.

The rearrangement links TRBV12-5 to TRBJ2-3; D is perhaps TRBD1 (7 bases). From germline, CDR1 is LGHNT and CDR2 FRNRAP. Trimming cost V 1 base and J 0 bases, with 17 bases left between them. The CDR3 is made up of 18 amino acids. DNA of the CDR3: TGTGCTAGTGGTTTGGGGAGGGGGCTCCAGCCTAGCACAGATACGCAGTATTTT. Encoded protein: CASGLGRGLQPSTDTQYF.

The V gene is TRBV12-5, the J gene TRBJ2-1, with TRBD2 matching 7 bases. V dropped 0 bases and J dropped 2; count of bases not matched to a gene: 7. CDR1 and CDR2 (germline): LGHNT, FRNRAP. CDR3 length equals 17 residues. The DNA for the CDR3 is TGTGCTAGTGGTTTGGTTGTTAGCGGGCTTCCCTACAATGAGCAGTTCTTC. Its translation is CASGLVVSGLPYNEQFF.

The sample holds many counts of this clone. V is TRBV28 and J is TRBJ2-7; a weak D match, TRBD2 (6 bases). Trimming stripped 1 base from V and 3 bases from J, with 28 bases between. The CDR3 extends over 20 amino acids. Germline lookup yields CDR1 MDHEN and CDR2 SYDVKM. The CDR3 reads CASSLFRGSNFELESYEQYF. The CDR3 nucleotides are TGTGCCAGCAGTTTATTTCGGGGGTCTAATTTCGAATTGGAGAGCTACGAGCAGTACTTC.

The CDR3 DNA follows: TGTGCCAGCAGCCAAGGCAGGAACACTGAAGCTTTCTTT. Translation: CASSQGRNTEAFF. This chain links TRBV14 with TRBJ1-1, with unresolved D. This CDR3 is 13 amino acids long. Germline V CDR1 and CDR2: SGHDN, FVKESK. The V end was cut by 1 base, the J end by 1 base, with 4 bases between.

This clone was picked up a small number of times. The rearrangement uses TRBV15 and TRBJ1-1; 7 nucleotides agree with TRBD1. This CDR3 has 13 residues. V lost 8 bases and J lost 1; bases outside the gene matches: 4. Germline CDR1 is LNHNV and CDR2 is YYDKDF (reference sequence). Here the CDR3 DNA reads TGTGCCACCGCGGGACAGTGGAACACTGAAGCTTTCTTT. Protein product: CATAGQWNTEAFF.